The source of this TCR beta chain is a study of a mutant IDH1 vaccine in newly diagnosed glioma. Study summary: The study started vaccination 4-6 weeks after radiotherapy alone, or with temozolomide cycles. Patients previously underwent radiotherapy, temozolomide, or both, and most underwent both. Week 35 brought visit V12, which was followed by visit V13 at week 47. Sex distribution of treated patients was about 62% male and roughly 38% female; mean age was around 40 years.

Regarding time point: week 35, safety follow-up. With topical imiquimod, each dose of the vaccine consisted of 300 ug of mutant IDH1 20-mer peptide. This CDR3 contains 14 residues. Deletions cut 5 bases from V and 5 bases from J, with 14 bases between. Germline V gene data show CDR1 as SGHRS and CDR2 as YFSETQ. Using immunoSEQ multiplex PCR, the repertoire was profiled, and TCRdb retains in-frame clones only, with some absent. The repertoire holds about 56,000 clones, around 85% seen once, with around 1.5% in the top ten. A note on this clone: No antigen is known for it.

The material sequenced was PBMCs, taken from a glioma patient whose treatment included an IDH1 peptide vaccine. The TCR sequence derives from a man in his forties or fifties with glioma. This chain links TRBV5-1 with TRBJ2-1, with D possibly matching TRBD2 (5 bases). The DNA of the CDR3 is TGCGCCAGCAGGGCGGGTCTTCCGCACAATGAGCAGTTCTTC. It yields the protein CASRAGLPHNEQFF.